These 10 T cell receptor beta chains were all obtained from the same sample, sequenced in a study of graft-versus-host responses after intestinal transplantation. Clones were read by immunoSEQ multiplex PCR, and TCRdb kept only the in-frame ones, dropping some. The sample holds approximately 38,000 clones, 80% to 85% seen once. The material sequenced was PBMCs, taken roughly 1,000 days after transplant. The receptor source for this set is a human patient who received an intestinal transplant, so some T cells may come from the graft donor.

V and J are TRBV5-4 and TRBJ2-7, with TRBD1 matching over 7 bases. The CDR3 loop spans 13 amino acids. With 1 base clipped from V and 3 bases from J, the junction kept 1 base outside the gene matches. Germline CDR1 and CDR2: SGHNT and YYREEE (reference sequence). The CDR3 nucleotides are TGTGCCAGCAGCTTGACAGGGGACTACGAGCAGTACTTC. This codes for CASSLTGDYEQYF.

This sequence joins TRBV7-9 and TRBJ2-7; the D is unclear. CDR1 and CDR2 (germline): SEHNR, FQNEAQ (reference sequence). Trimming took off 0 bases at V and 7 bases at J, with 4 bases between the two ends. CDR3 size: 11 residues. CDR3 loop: CASSLAGEQYF. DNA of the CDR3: TGTGCCAGCAGCTTAGCGGGGGAGCAGTACTTC.

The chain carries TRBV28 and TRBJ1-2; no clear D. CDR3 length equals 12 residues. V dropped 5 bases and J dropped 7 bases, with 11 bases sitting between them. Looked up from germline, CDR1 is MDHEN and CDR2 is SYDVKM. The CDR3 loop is CASSLTAIGYTF. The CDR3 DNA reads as TGTGCCAGCAGTCTCACAGCGATTGGCTACACCTTC.

The CDR3 here is CASRGDRTSHEQYF. DNA for the CDR3: TGTGCCAGCAGGGGGGACAGAACGTCCCACGAGCAGTACTTC. The chain carries TRBV6-1 and TRBJ2-7, with 7 bases identical to TRBD1. The CDR3 is 14 residues long. The V and J ends lost 6 bases and 5 bases, in that order; junction bases with no gene match: 10. The germline V gene encodes CDR1 MNHNS and CDR2 SASEGT.

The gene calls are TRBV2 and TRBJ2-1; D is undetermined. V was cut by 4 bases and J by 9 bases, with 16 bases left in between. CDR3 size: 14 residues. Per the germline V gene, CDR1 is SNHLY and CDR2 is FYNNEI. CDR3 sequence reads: CASSVLGGPGEQFF. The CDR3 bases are TGTGCCAGCAGTGTCTTAGGTGGGCCCGGTGAGCAGTTCTTC.

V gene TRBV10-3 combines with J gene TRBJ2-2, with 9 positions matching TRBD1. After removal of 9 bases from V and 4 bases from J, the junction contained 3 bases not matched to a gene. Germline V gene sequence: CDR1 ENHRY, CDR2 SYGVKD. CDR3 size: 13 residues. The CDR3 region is CAITGGGTGELFF. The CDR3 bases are TGTGCCATTACAGGGGGCGGCACCGGGGAGCTGTTTTTT.

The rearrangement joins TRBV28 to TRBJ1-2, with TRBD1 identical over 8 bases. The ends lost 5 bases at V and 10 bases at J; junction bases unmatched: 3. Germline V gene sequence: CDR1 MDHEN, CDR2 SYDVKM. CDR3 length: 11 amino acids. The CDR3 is CASSRQGPYTF. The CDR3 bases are TGTGCCAGCAGTCGACAGGGGCCCTACACCTTC.

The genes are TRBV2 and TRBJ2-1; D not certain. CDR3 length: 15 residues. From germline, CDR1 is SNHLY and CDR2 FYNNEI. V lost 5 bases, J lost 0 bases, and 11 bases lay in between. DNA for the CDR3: TGTGCCAGCAGTTCCAGACGGAGCTCCTACAATGAGCAGTTCTTC. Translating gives CASSSRRSSYNEQFF.

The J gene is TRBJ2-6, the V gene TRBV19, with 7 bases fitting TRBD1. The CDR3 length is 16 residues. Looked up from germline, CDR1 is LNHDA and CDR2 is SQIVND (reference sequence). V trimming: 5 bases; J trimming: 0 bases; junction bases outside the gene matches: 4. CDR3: CASSPGQPSGANVLTF. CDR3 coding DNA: TGTGCCAGTAGTCCGGGACAGCCCTCTGGGGCCAACGTCCTGACTTTC. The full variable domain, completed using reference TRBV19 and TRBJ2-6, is DGGITQSPKYLFRKEGQNVTLSCEQNLNHDAMYWYRQDPGQGLRLIYYSQIVNDFQKGDIAEGYSVSREKKESFPLTVTSAQKNPTAFYLCASSPGQPSGANVLTFGAGSRLTVL.

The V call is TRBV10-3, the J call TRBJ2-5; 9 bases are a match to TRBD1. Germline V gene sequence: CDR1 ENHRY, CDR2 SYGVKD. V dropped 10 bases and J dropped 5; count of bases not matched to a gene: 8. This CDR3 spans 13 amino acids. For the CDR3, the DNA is TGTGCCACGGGACAGGGCGATTGGGAGACCCAGTACTTC. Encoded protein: CATGQGDWETQYF.